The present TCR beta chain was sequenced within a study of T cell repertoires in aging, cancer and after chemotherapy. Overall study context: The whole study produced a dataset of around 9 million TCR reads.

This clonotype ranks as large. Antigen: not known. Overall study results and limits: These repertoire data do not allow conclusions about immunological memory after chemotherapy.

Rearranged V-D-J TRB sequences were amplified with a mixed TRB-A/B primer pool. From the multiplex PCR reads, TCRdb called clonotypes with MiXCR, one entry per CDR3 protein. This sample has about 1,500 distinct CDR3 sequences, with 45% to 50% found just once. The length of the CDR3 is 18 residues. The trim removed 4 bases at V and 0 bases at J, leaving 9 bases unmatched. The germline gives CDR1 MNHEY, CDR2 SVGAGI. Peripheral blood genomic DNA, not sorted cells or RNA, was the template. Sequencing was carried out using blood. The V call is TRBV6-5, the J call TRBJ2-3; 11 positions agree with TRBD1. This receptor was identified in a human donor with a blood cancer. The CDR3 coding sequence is TGTGCCAGCAGTTTTTCGGGACAGGGGGATCGAAGCACAGATACGCAGTATTTT. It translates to CASSFSGQGDRSTDTQYF.